This TCR beta chain derives from a study of B cell selection in AIRE deficiency. Study-wide points: AIRE-deficient Tconv and Treg repertoires matched healthy donors in TCRBV, CDR3 length, diversity.

The germline V gene has CDR1 SGHTA and CDR2 FQGNSA. The CDR3 consists of 15 residues. V dropped 1 base and J dropped 2 bases, with 9 bases sitting between them. About this clone: Its antigen remains unidentified.

Sequencing was performed with immunoSEQ multiplex PCR; in TCRdb, only in-frame clones are kept and a portion is missing. Found here are 25,000 or so clones, 95% to 98% of them singletons; the top ten hold 0.17%. Conventional CD4 T cells were sorted as CD4+CD127+ cells. The sequenced sample was conventional CD4+ T cells sorted from PBMCs. The TCR originated in a human donor with AIRE deficiency. This chain connects TRBV7-2 to TRBJ1-5; D might be TRBD1 (6 bases). In DNA form, the CDR3 reads TGTGCCAGCAGCTTAGATGCAGGGGGCAATCAGCCCCAGCATTTT. The encoded protein is CASSLDAGGNQPQHF.